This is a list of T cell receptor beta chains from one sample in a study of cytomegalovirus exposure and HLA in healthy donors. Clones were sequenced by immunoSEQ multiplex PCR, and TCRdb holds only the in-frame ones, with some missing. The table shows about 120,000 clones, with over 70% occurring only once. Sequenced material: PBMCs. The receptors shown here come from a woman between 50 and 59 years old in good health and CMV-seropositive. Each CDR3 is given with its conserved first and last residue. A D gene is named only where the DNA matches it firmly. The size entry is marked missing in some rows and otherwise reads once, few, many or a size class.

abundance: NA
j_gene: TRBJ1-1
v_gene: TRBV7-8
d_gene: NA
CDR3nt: TGTGCCAGCAGCTTAGCCAGGGTGGGGAACACTGAAGCTTTCTTT
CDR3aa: CASSLARVGNTEAFF

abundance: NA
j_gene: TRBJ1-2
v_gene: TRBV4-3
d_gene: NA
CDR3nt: TGCGCCAGCAGCCAAGACTGGCCTAACTATGGCTACACCTTC
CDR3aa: CASSQDWPNYGYTF

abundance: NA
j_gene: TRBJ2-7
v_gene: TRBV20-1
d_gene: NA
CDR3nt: TGCAGTGCTGAGACAGGCTACGAGCAGTACTTC
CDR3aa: CSAETGYEQYF

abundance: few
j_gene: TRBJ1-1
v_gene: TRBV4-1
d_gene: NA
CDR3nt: TGCGCCAGCAGACGGGGTGCTACGACTGAAGCTTTCTTT
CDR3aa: CASRRGATTEAFF

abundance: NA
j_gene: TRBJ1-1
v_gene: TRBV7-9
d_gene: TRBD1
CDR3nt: TGTGCCAGCAGCGTGGGACAGGGACGCACTGAAGCTTTCTTT
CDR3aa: CASSVGQGRTEAFF

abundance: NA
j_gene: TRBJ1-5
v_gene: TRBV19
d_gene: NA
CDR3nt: TGTGCCAGCCACGGACAGACTTCTCAGCCCCAGCATTTT
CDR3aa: CASHGQTSQPQHF

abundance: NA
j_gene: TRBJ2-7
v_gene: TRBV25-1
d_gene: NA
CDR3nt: TGTGCCAGCAGTGATGTTGGGTTAGCGTCCACCTACGAGCAGTACTTC
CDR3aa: CASSDVGLASTYEQYF

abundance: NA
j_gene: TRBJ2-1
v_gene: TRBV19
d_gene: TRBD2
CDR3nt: TGTGCCAGTAGCCCCTCCGCACTAGCGGGCTACAATGAGCAGTTCTTC
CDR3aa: CASSPSALAGYNEQFF

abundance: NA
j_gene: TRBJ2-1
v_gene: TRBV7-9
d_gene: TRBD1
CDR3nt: TGTGCCAGCTCTGGGACAGGGAAGGTCAATGAGCAGTTCTTC
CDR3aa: CASSGTGKVNEQFF

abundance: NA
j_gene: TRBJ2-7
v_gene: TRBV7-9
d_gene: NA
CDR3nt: TGTGCCAGCAGCCCCCGGGCGGGACTGATCTACGAGCAGTACTTC
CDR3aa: CASSPRAGLIYEQYF

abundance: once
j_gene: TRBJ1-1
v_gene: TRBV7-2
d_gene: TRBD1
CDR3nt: TGTGCCAGCAGCTTTCGAGGGACAGGGGGGGCGGCCGGCACTGAAGCTTTCTTT
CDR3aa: CASSFRGTGGAAGTEAFF

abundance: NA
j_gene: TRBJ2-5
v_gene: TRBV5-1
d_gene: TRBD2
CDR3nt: TGCGCCAGCAGCTGGGGGCCGCGGGAGGAAGAGACCCAGTACTTC
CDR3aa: CASSWGPREEETQYF

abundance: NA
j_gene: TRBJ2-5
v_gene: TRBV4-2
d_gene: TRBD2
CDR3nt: TGTGCCAGCAGCCCACTGGGTAGCGGGGGGGCCGGAGAGACCCAGTACTTC
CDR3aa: CASSPLGSGGAGETQYF

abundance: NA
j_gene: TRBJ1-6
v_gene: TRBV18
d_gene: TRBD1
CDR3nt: TGTGCCAGCTCACGGTCGACAGGGAATTCACCCCTCCACTTT
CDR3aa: CASSRSTGNSPLHF

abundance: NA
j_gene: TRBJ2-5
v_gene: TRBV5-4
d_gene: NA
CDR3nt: TGTGCCAGCAGCCCTCGTCACCAGGGATTTGAGACCCAGTACTTC
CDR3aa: CASSPRHQGFETQYF

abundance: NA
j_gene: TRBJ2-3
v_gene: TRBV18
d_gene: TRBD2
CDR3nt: TGTGCCAGCTCACTCCGGACTAGCGGGGGACCAGATACGCAGTATTTT
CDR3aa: CASSLRTSGGPDTQYF

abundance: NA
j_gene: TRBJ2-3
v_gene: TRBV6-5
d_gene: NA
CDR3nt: TGTGCCAGCAGCCTCGGATCGGGTGATACGCAGTATTTT
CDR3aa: CASSLGSGDTQYF

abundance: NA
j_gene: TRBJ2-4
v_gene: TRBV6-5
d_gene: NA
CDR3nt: TGTGCCAGCAAAATCGGGACTGTTCAGTACTTC
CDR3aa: CASKIGTVQYF

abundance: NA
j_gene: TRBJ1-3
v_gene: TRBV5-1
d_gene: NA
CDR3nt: TGCGCCAGCAGCTTAAGTCCCGCATGGCTAGCCTCTGGAAACACCATATATTTT
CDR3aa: CASSLSPAWLASGNTIYF

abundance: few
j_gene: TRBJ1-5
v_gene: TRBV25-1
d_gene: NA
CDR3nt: TGTGCCAGCAGCGGCGCGGGGCACAATCAGCCCCAGCATTTT
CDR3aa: CASSGAGHNQPQHF

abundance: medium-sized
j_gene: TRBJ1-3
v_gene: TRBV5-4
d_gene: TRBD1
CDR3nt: TGTGCCAGCAGCCCGGACAGGGACAAAAACACCATATATTTT
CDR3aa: CASSPDRDKNTIYF

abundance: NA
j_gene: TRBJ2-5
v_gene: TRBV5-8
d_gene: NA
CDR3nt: TGTGCCAGCAGCCCCGGAGAGACCCAGTACTTC
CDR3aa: CASSPGETQYF

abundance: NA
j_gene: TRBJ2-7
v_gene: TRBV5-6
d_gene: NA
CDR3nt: TGTGCCAGCAGCCTCGGGCAGGGTAGAGAGCAGTACTTC
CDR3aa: CASSLGQGREQYF

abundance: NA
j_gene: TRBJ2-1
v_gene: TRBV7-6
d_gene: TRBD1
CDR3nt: TGTGCCAGCAGCTCACGACAGGGCTTAAACCACAATGAGCAGTTCTTC
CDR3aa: CASSSRQGLNHNEQFF

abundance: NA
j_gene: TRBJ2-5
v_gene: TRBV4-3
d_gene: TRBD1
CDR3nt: TGCGCCAGCAGCCAGGACAGGGCCTCGGAGACCCAGTACTTC
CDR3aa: CASSQDRASETQYF

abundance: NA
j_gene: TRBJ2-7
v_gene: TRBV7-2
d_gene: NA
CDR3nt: TGTGCCAGCAGCTTAGCGGGGCCCTCGTACTACGAGCAGTACTTC
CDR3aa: CASSLAGPSYYEQYF

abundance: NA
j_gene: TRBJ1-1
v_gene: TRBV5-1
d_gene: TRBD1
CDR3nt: TGCGCCAGCAGCTGGGTAGACAGGGGAGACACTGAAGCTTTCTTT
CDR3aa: CASSWVDRGDTEAFF

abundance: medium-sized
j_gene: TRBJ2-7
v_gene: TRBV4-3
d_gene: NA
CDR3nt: TGCGCCAGCAGCCAAGGCGGCACCACCTACGAGCAGTACTTC
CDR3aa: CASSQGGTTYEQYF

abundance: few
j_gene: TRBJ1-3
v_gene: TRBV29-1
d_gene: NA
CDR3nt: TGCAGCGTTGTTCCCTACTCTGGAAACACCATATATTTT
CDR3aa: CSVVPYSGNTIYF

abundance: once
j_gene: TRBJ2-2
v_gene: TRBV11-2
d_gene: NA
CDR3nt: TGTGCCAGCAGCGGATTACAGGGAAACACCGGGGAGCTGTTTTTT
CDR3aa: CASSGLQGNTGELFF

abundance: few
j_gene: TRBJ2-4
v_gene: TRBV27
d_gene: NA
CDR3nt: TGTGCCGGCGAAGACAGAGCCAAAAACATTCAGTACTTC
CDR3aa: CAGEDRAKNIQYF

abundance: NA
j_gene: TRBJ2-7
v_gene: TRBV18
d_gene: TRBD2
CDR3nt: TGTGCCAGCTCACCACGGCGGGAGGACCCGAACATAGCTCCCTACGAGCAGTACTTC
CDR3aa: CASSPRREDPNIAPYEQYF

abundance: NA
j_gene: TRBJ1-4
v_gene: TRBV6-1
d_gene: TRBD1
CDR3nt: TGTGCCAGCAGTGAAGGAGACAGGGATTGGGAAAAACTGTTTTTT
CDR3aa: CASSEGDRDWEKLFF

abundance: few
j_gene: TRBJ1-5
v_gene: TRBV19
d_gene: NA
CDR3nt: TGTGCCAGTAACTCACGGGGGACCCAGCATTTT
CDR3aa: CASNSRGTQHF

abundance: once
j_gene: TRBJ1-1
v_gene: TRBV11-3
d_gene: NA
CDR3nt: TGTGCCAGCAGCTTATCACGGGGTGGGAACACTGAAGCTTTCTTT
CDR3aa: CASSLSRGGNTEAFF

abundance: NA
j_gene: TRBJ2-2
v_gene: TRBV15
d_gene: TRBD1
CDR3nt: TGTGCCACCAGCAGAACAGGGGGCAACACCGGGGAGCTGTTTTTT
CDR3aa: CATSRTGGNTGELFF

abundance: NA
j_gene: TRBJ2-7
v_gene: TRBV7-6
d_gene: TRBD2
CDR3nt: TGTGCCAGCAGCGGCAGCGGGAGTTCCTACGAGCAGTACTTC
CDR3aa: CASSGSGSSYEQYF

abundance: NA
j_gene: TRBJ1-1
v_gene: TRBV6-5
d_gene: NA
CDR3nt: TGTGCCAGCAGTCGCTCCCCCTTCGATCTACAGGCTTTCTTT
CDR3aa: CASSRSPFDLQAFF

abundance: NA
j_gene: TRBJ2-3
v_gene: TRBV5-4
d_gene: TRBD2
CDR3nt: TGTGCCAGCAGCTTGCCTAGCGGAGGCACAGATACGCAGTATTTT
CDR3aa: CASSLPSGGTDTQYF

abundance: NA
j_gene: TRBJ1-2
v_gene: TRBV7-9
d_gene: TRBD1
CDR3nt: TGTGCCAGCAGCTTAGGAGGCAGGGGGCTATATGGCTACACCTTC
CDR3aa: CASSLGGRGLYGYTF

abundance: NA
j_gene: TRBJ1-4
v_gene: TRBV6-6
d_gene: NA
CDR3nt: TGTGCCAGCAGTTACGAACGGGGTAACTCTAATGAAAAACTGTTTTTT
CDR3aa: CASSYERGNSNEKLFF

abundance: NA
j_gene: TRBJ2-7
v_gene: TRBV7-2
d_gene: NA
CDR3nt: TGTGCCAGCAGCTTAGATGCAGGATCCTACGAGCAGTACTTC
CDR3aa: CASSLDAGSYEQYF

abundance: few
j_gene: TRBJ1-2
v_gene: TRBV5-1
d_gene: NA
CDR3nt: TGCGCCAGCAGCTTGATCGGTGCTTATGGCTACACCTTC
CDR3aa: CASSLIGAYGYTF

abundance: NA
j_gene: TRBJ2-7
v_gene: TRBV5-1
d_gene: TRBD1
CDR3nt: TGCGCCAGCAGCTTGGGGGACAGGGGCTACGAGCAGTACTTC
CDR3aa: CASSLGDRGYEQYF

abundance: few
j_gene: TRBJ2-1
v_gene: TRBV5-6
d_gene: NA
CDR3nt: TGTGCCAGCAGCTTACTCAACAATGAGCAGTTCTTC
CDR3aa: CASSLLNNEQFF

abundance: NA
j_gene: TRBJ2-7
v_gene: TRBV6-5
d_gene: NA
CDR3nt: TGTGCCAGCAGGAAACAGGATTTCGTCTACGAGCAGTACTTC
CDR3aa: CASRKQDFVYEQYF

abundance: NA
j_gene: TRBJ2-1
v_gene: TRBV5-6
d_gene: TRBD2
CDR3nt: TGTGCCAGCATGGGCCCAGCGGGAGTGGAGTACAATGAGCAGTTCTTC
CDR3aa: CASMGPAGVEYNEQFF

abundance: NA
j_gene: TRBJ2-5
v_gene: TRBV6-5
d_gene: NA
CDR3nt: TGTGCCAGCAGGTACCTCAGGGGTTCTGCGGAGACCCAGTACTTC
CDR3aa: CASRYLRGSAETQYF

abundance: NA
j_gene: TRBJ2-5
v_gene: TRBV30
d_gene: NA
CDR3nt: TGTGCCTGGTCCAACAGGGTCCAAGAGACCCAGTACTTC
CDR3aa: CAWSNRVQETQYF

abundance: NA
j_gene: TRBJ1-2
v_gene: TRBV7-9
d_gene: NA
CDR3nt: TGTGCCAGCAGCTTACCGGGACAAGGGACAAACTATGGCTACACCTTC
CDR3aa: CASSLPGQGTNYGYTF